This T cell receptor beta chain comes out of a study of T cell clonotyping in hematopoietic cell transplantation. Produced via immunoSEQ multiplex PCR; TCRdb's table is partial and in-frame only. The data contain approximately 12,000 clones, around 50% of them seen just once; the ten biggest clones take up 9.5% to 12%. About this clone itself: As yet, its antigen is unknown.

Study findings and constraints: Graft donor and pretransplant recipient Inverse Simpson Index values predicted broader posttransplant TCR diversity. No sorting was done, leaving CD4 and CD8 contributions mixed.

Trimming left V 10 bases short and J 6 bases short, with 17 bases between. CDR3 length: 13 amino acids. Per germline, CDR1 MNHEY and CDR2 SVGAGI. The sequence derives from a man aged 45 to 65 in good health. Some clones in this sample may be carry-over from other donors' samples. What was sequenced was peripheral blood mononuclear cells. The V gene is TRBV6-5, the J gene TRBJ2-3, with D unclear. The CDR3 here is CAIWNCTVDTQYF. CDR3 sequence (DNA): TGTGCCATCTGGAACTGCACCGTGGATACGCAGTATTTT.